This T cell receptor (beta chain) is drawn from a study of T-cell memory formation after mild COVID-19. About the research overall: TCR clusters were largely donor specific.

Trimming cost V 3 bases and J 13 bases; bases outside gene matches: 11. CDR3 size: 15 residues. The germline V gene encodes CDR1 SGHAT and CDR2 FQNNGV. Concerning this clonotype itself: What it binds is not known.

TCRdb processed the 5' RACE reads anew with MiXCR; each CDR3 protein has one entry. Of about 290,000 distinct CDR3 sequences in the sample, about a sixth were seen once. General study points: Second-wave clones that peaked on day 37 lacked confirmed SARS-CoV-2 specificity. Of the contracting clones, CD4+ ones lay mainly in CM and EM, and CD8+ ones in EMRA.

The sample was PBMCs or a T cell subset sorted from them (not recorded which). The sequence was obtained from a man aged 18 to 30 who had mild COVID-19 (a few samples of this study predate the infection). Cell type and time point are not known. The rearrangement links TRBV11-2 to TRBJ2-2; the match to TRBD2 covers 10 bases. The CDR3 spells CASSFSPSGGALLFF. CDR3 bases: TGTGCCAGCAGCTTCTCACCCAGCGGGGGGGCCTTGCTGTTTTTT.